This T cell receptor (beta chain) was identified in a study of persistence of HIV-infected CD4 T cells. Points from the study as a whole: Rare CMV-responding cells carrying HIV-1 proviruses were not analyzed separately for TCR. CMV- and Gag-responding cells had lower TCRbeta richness than CD3/CD28-responding cells. Within sorted populations, more oligoclonal TCRs accompanied more oligoclonal proviruses.

Trimming removed 2 bases from V and 6 bases from J; junction bases left unmatched: 4. This CDR3 comprises 14 residues. Germline CDR1 ENHRY, CDR2 SYGVKD. Sequencing used immunoSEQ version 4 in survey mode. Measured with immunoSEQ multiplex PCR; TCRdb has only the in-frame clones, and not every one. The sample holds tens of thousands of clones, roughly 77% seen once. The stimulus was an HIV-1 Gag 15-mer peptide pool, 1 ug/peptide/mL. Memory cells lacking CD40L and CD69 with high CD45RO were sorted. Before stimulation, PBMCs underwent CD8+ T cell depletion. This clone was observed a few times. The antigen is undetermined.

Source: CD4+ T cells sorted from PBMCs after roughly 18-hour stimulation, taken from a patient who received antiretroviral therapy. The TCR sequence derives from an adult man with HIV who was CMV-seropositive. V gene TRBV10-3 combines with J gene TRBJ2-1; 7 nucleotides match TRBD1. The CDR3 loop reads CAISERTGGNEQFF. The CDR3 nucleotides read TGTGCCATCAGTGAGCGGACAGGTGGCAATGAGCAGTTCTTC.